The 23 T cell receptor beta chains listed next were all sequenced from one sample in a study of cytomegalovirus exposure and HLA in healthy donors. The PCR ran on 60 Vbeta and 13 Jbeta primers. Sequencing was performed with immunoSEQ multiplex PCR; in TCRdb, only in-frame clones are kept and a portion is missing. This repertoire shows 75,000 to 100,000 clones, roughly four fifths found once; its top ten account for over 0.5%. The sequenced sample consisted of PBMCs. These receptors all come from a young man in good health and CMV-seronegative.

This clone came up a few times. The rearrangement uses TRBV6-5 and TRBJ1-4; D is perhaps TRBD1 (6 bases). Trimming cost V 2 bases and J 2 bases, with 6 bases left between them. The CDR3 runs to 14 residues. In germline, CDR1 is MNHEY, CDR2 SVGAGI. CDR3 loop: CASSYRGTNEKLFF. The CDR3 DNA sequence: TGTGCCAGCAGTTACAGGGGGACTAATGAAAAACTGTTTTTT.

The V call is TRBV7-9, the J call TRBJ2-1; 7 nucleotides line up with TRBD1. The germline gives CDR1 SEHNR, CDR2 FQNEAQ (reference sequence). Losses at the gene ends were 5 bases for V and 0 bases for J; bases not matched to a gene: 13. This CDR3 spans 18 amino acids. The CDR3 reads CASSPHAGTASSYNEQFF. CDR3 bases: TGTGCCAGCAGCCCCCACGCCGGGACAGCGAGCTCCTACAATGAGCAGTTCTTC. Based on the CDR3 plus reference TRBV7-9 and TRBJ2-1, the full variable domain is DTGVSQNPRHKITKRGQNVTFRCDPISEHNRLYWYRQTLGQGPEFLTYFQNEAQLEKSRLLSDRFSAERPKGSFSTLEIQRTEQGDSAMYLCASSPHAGTASSYNEQFFGPGTRLTVL.

J is TRBJ1-2 and V is TRBV9; TRBD1 is a possible D gene (6 bases). In germline, CDR1 is SGDLS, CDR2 YYNGEE. This CDR3 spans 15 amino acids. Trimming removed 4 bases at V and 5 bases at J, with 18 bases between. The CDR3 sequence is CASSSRTAQGYGYTF. The CDR3, as DNA: TGTGCCAGCAGCTCCCGGACAGCGCAAGGGTATGGCTACACCTTC. The full variable domain, in which reference TRBV9 and TRBJ1-2 provide the parts outside the CDR3, is DSGVTQTPKHLITATGQRVTLRCSPRSGDLSVYWYQQSLDQGLQFLIQYYNGEERAKGNILERFSAQQFPDLHSELNLSSLELGDSALYFCASSSRTAQGYGYTFGSGTRLTVV.

The chain uses TRBV7-9 and TRBJ2-1, with TRBD1 matching over 8 bases. Germline-derived CDR1 and CDR2 are SEHNR and FQNEAQ (reference sequence). V was clipped by 5 bases and J by 5 bases; unmatched bases: 11. The CDR3 loop spans 16 amino acids. CDR3 region: CASSRTTGGWNNEQFF. In nucleotides, the CDR3 is TGTGCCAGCAGCCGAACTACAGGGGGTTGGAACAATGAGCAGTTCTTC.

This chain connects TRBV7-8 to TRBJ2-7; possible D gene TRBD2, 6 bases. The CDR3 extends over 14 amino acids. The V and J ends lost 0 bases and 5 bases respectively, with 11 bases between them. CDR1 and CDR2 from the germline V gene are SGHVS and FQNEAQ. CDR3 DNA sequence: TGTGCCAGCAGCTTAGCTGGGACTCGACACGAGCAGTACTTC. It specifies CASSLAGTRHEQYF.

J is TRBJ2-3 and V is TRBV5-1; unclear D gene. CDR3 size: 17 residues. CDR1 is SGHRS, CDR2 YFSETQ, per germline. Trimming left V 0 bases short and J 0 bases short, with 14 bases between. The CDR3 sequence: CASSLAAPVTSTDTQYF. The CDR3 DNA follows: TGCGCCAGCAGCTTGGCCGCACCCGTGACTAGCACAGATACGCAGTATTTT.

This chain connects TRBV7-9 to TRBJ2-3, with D perhaps TRBD1 (6 bases). The CDR3 spans 19 residues. Germline V gene data show CDR1 as SEHNR and CDR2 as FQNEAQ (reference sequence). With 3 bases removed from V and 1 base from J, the gap between germline ends came to 23 bases. The CDR3 DNA is TGTGCCAGCAGCTTGGGGGCCGGGACCCCGTCCCGAGGCACAGATACGCAGTATTTT. Residues: CASSLGAGTPSRGTDTQYF.

The rearrangement uses TRBV19 and TRBJ1-5; 7 nucleotides align to TRBD1. V lost 5 bases, J lost 3 bases, and 4 bases stayed unmatched. Germline lookup yields CDR1 LNHDA and CDR2 SQIVND (reference sequence). The CDR3 extends over 14 amino acids. CDR3 residues: CASSWGQSNQPQHF. In DNA, the CDR3 is TGTGCCAGTAGTTGGGGACAGTCCAATCAGCCCCAGCATTTT.

CDR3 nucleotides: TGTGCCAGCAGTCAGGGGTTGAACAATCAGCCCCAGCATTTT. This encodes CASSQGLNNQPQHF. The chain links TRBV6-5 to TRBJ1-5, with a weak D call TRBD1 (6 bases). V dropped 5 bases and J dropped 3 bases, with 11 bases sitting between them. The CDR3 totals 14 residues. The germline CDR1 and CDR2 sequences are MNHEY and SVGAGI.

The rearrangement joins TRBV7-6 to TRBJ1-4, with D unclear. From germline, CDR1 is SGHVS and CDR2 FNYEAQ. This CDR3 has 18 amino acids. V lost 5 bases and J 0 bases, leaving 19 bases between the germline ends. CDR3 protein: CASSRKSAGDATNEKLFF. In DNA, the CDR3 is TGTGCCAGCAGCCGTAAGTCGGCCGGAGATGCAACTAATGAAAAACTGTTTTTT.

This chain joins TRBV7-2 and TRBJ1-6; maybe TRBD1 (5 bases). V was clipped by 3 bases and J by 11 bases, with 14 bases between them. Looked up from germline, CDR1 is SGHTA and CDR2 is FQGNSA. This CDR3 has 14 amino acids. The CDR3 here is CASSLGPRSAPLHF. The CDR3 DNA follows: TGTGCCAGCAGCTTGGGGCCGCGATCGGCACCCCTCCACTTT.

The chain is built from TRBV5-5 and TRBJ2-7, with D uncertain. Per germline, CDR1 SGHKS and CDR2 YYEKEE (reference sequence). V gave up 3 bases and J gave up 9 bases, with 10 bases separating them. The CDR3 is made up of 11 amino acids. The CDR3 DNA sequence: TGTGCCAGCAGCTCGGACGTGGGGCAGTACGTC. Translated, it gives CASSSDVGQYV.

This chain links TRBV6-4 with TRBJ1-4; a possible D gene is TRBD1 (6 bases). The germline V and J ends were trimmed by 3 bases and 8 bases, with 22 bases remaining between them. The CDR3 is 17 residues long. The V gene's germline CDR1 is MRHNA and CDR2 SNTAGT. CDR3 sequence reads: CASSEFVPGQGPEKLFF. The CDR3 nucleotides are TGTGCCAGCAGTGAATTCGTTCCGGGACAAGGGCCCGAAAAACTGTTTTTT.

The chain uses TRBV14 and TRBJ1-2, with D possibly being TRBD1 (6 bases). CDR1 is SGHDN, CDR2 FVKESK, per germline. This CDR3 spans 15 amino acids. Trimming took 5 bases from V and 7 from J, leaving 20 bases between them. CDR3 sequence: CASSSLHREIGGYTF. Here the CDR3 DNA reads TGTGCCAGCAGCAGCCTACACAGGGAAATAGGTGGCTACACCTTC.

The genes are TRBV2 and TRBJ1-1, with 7 nucleotides matching TRBD1. CDR1 is SNHLY and CDR2 is FYNNEI in the germline V gene. V was pared by 6 bases and J by 0 bases, with 10 bases of the junction left unmatched. The CDR3 consists of 16 residues. CDR3 in DNA: TGTGCCAGCAGCGACCGACAGGGCGTTATGAACACTGAAGCTTTCTTT. It is translated as CASSDRQGVMNTEAFF.

The chain carries TRBV10-3 and TRBJ2-3, with D possibly TRBD2 on 6 matching bases. CDR1 is ENHRY, CDR2 SYGVKD, per germline. The CDR3 runs 15 residues. V gave up 6 bases and J gave up 3 bases, with 16 bases separating them. The CDR3 DNA follows: TGTGCCATCAGCCCGGGACTCGCAAAGACAGATACGCAGTATTTT. Protein: CAISPGLAKTDTQYF.

This clone turned up a few times. V usage is TRBV4-2 and J usage is TRBJ1-4; 7 bases map to TRBD1. The V and J ends lost 4 bases and 6 bases, in that order; junction bases with no gene match: 2. The germline V gene has CDR1 LGHNA and CDR2 YNFKEQ. The CDR3 loop spans 13 amino acids. The CDR3 spells CASSPDRDEKLFF. CDR3 sequence (DNA): TGTGCCAGCAGCCCTGACAGGGATGAAAAACTGTTTTTT.

CDR3 protein: CATSTTQADTQYF. CDR3 coding DNA: TGTGCCACCAGCACTACCCAGGCAGATACGCAGTATTTT. V and J are TRBV15 and TRBJ2-3; unclear D gene. The germline V gene has CDR1 LNHNV and CDR2 YYDKDF (reference sequence). CDR3 size: 13 residues. V was clipped by 4 bases and J by 4 bases, with 9 bases between them. Full variable domain (missing parts from reference TRBV15 and TRBJ2-3): DAMVIQNPRYQVTQFGKPVTLSCSQTLNHNVMYWYQQKSSQAPKLLFHYYDKDFNNEADTPDNFQSRRPNTSFCFLDIRSPGLGDTAMYLCATSTTQADTQYFGPGTRLTVL.

This clone was picked up one time. The chain joins TRBV7-7 to TRBJ2-2, with D maybe TRBD1 (6 bases). The germline V and J ends were trimmed by 5 bases and 8 bases, with 18 bases remaining between them. The CDR3 is made up of 15 amino acids. Germline CDR1 and CDR2: SSHAT and FNYEAQ (reference sequence). The CDR3 nucleotides are TGTGCCAGCAGCCCCCAGGGGTTCGGTGTAGGGGAGCTGTTTTTT. This sequence encodes CASSPQGFGVGELFF.

The rearrangement joins TRBV7-6 to TRBJ1-2; tentatively, D is TRBD1 (5 bases). CDR3 size: 14 residues. Germline lookup yields CDR1 SGHVS and CDR2 FNYEAQ. Between the trimmed V and J ends, which lost 1 base and 3 bases, there was a span of 9 bases. CDR3 sequence: CASSLDGGDYGYTF. The CDR3 nucleotides read TGTGCCAGCAGCTTAGACGGGGGGGACTATGGCTACACCTTC.

V and J are TRBV5-1 and TRBJ2-1, with 11 bases matching TRBD2. V was clipped by 4 bases and J by 6 bases; unmatched bases: 9. The CDR3 consists of 16 residues. Germline CDR1 is SGHRS and CDR2 is YFSETQ. The CDR3 sequence: CASSPPDSGRANEQFF. In DNA, the CDR3 is TGCGCCAGCAGCCCGCCGGATAGCGGGAGGGCCAATGAGCAGTTCTTC.

The gene calls are TRBV11-3 and TRBJ2-1, with 10 bases identical to TRBD2. Germline CDR1 reads SGHNT; CDR2 reads YENEEA. The CDR3 loop spans 13 amino acids. The V gene end was trimmed by 5 bases and the J gene end by 14 bases; junction bases not matched to a gene: 9. The CDR3 coding sequence is TGTGCCAGCAGCACCACTAGCGGGACGGCGGAGTTCTTC. Translation: CASSTTSGTAEFF.

The genes are TRBV9 and TRBJ2-7, with 9 bases fitting TRBD2. The CDR3 is made up of 18 amino acids. Germline V lookup: CDR1 SGDLS, CDR2 YYNGEE. Trimming at V came to 0 bases and at J to 0 bases, leaving 10 bases not matched to a gene. As DNA, the CDR3 is TGTGCCAGCAGCGTAGTTGTAGAGGGCGGGAGGGGCTCCTACGAGCAGTACGTC. Its translation is CASSVVVEGGRGSYEQYV.